A selection of T cell receptor beta chains follows, all from one sample in a study of T cells after yellow fever vaccination. MiXCR, applied by TCRdb to the 5' RACE reads, yields one record per CDR3 protein. Altogether 300,000 to 350,000 distinct CDR3 sequences are present, 3% to 4.5% being singletons, with the ten largest covering 24%. The starting material was PBMCs, obtained 5 days after the yellow fever booster vaccination. The receptors derive from a man between 18 and 35 years old who received the YFV17D yellow fever vaccine. Each CDR3 is given with its conserved first and last residue. The order of the fields is V gene, D gene, J gene, clone size, CDR3 DNA, CDR3 protein. The D gene is left open where the match is weak. Expanded clones are given a class, and other clones once, few, many or no size at all.

TRBV5-4,NA,TRBJ2-4,few,TGTGCCAGCAGCTTGGGGACCGCCGGAAACATTCAGTACTTC,CASSLGTAGNIQYF
TRBV20-1,NA,TRBJ2-3,few,TGCAGTGCTAGTCCGACAGGAAGGGGCCCAGATACGCAGTATTTT,CSASPTGRGPDTQYF
TRBV7-2,NA,TRBJ2-7,many,TGTGCCAGCAGCTTAATGTGGGACTCCTACGAGCAGTACTTC,CASSLMWDSYEQYF
TRBV3-1,NA,TRBJ2-1,NA,TGTGCCAGCAGCCAAAAAAGGTCCGTTTACCCAAGCGATGAGCAGTTCTTC,CASSQKRSVYPSDEQFF
TRBV5-1,TRBD2,TRBJ2-4,many,TGCGCCAGCAGCTTGAAGCCTCCAGCGGGGGCAACAGGGGCCAAAAACATTCAGTACTTC,CASSLKPPAGATGAKNIQYF
TRBV12-3/TRBV12-4,NA,TRBJ1-1,NA,TGTGCCAGCCGGACCCGCGGGTTAGGTGGGGGCACTGAAGCTTTCTTT,CASRTRGLGGGTEAFF
TRBV5-6,TRBD2,TRBJ2-1,few,TGTGCCAGCAGCTTCGGTGGCGGGGGGCTGGGAGGAGAGCAGTTCTTC,CASSFGGGGLGGEQFF
TRBV5-4,NA,TRBJ2-5,many,TGTGCCAGTCAAACCCGGACAGAGGATGAGACCCAGTACTTC,CASQTRTEDETQYF
TRBV7-9,NA,TRBJ1-1,many,TGTGCCAGCTTGGAGTGGGGTGGGGACGGGGCTTTCTTT,CASLEWGGDGAFF
TRBV6-5,NA,TRBJ1-6,NA,TGTGCCAGCAGTTACTCGCCCACGGTTTCCTCACCCCTCCACTTT,CASSYSPTVSSPLHF
TRBV5-4,NA,TRBJ2-1,many,TGTGCCAGCAGCTCCTCTCTGGGGGGCTACAATGAGCAGTTCTTC,CASSSSLGGYNEQFF
TRBV12-3/TRBV12-4,NA,TRBJ1-4,many,TGTGCCAGCAGTTCCGGGGGCCGTAATGAAAAACTGTTTTTT,CASSSGGRNEKLFF
TRBV5-1,NA,TRBJ2-5,many,TGCGCCAGCAGCTCCGGGACCCAAAACCAAGAGACCCAGTACTTC,CASSSGTQNQETQYF
TRBV13,NA,TRBJ1-6,few,TGTGCCAGCAGTACGGTCTACTCCTATAATTCACCCCTCCACTTT,CASSTVYSYNSPLHF
TRBV27,TRBD1,TRBJ1-2,few,TGTGCCAGCAAGATTGCAGGGGGCCACTATGGCTACACCTTC,CASKIAGGHYGYTF
TRBV4-1,TRBD2,TRBJ2-1,many,TGCGCCAGCAGCCCGCAGGCGGGGGACTCCTACAATGAGCAGTTCTTC,CASSPQAGDSYNEQFF
TRBV6-2/TRBV6-3,NA,TRBJ2-7,few,TGTGCCAGCAGTACATACTACGAGCAGTACTTC,CASSTYYEQYF
TRBV29-1,NA,TRBJ1-1,many,TGCAGCGTTGGGCTGAGACAGATAGACACTGAAGCTTTCTTT,CSVGLRQIDTEAFF
TRBV6-5,TRBD1,TRBJ1-2,few,TGTGCCAGCAGTTACGACAGGGGTTCCAACTATGGCTACACCTTC,CASSYDRGSNYGYTF
TRBV7-8,NA,TRBJ2-1,few,TGTGCCAGCAGCTTAACCCGGGAGCAGTTCTTC,CASSLTREQFF
TRBV5-1,NA,TRBJ1-1,NA,TGCGCCAGCAGCACGGAGGTCCGGTCGAGGTTCGTGAACACTGAAGCTTTCTTT,CASSTEVRSRFVNTEAFF
TRBV6-5,NA,TRBJ2-2,many,TGTGCCAGCAGACGGGAACAGGGGAACACCGGGGAGCTGTTTTTT,CASRREQGNTGELFF
TRBV5-4,NA,TRBJ1-2,many,TGTGCCAGCAGCTTGGATAACTATGGCTACACCTTC,CASSLDNYGYTF
TRBV3-1,NA,TRBJ2-3,NA,TGTGCCAGCAGCGAACTGTTACAGCCGAGCACAGATACGCAGTATTTT,CASSELLQPSTDTQYF
TRBV6-5,NA,TRBJ2-3,few,TGTGCCAGCAGTTACGATGGCAAGGGAGATACGCAGTATTTT,CASSYDGKGDTQYF
TRBV4-3,NA,TRBJ1-5,many,TGCGCCAGCAGCCAAGATAGTCTCAATCAGCCCCAGCATTTT,CASSQDSLNQPQHF
TRBV7-8,TRBD1,TRBJ2-5,many,TGTGCCAGCAGCTCGTCCGGGACAGGGTTTTATCGTGACCACCCAGAGACCCAGTACTTC,CASSSSGTGFYRDHPETQYF
TRBV18,TRBD1,TRBJ1-2,few,TGTGCCAGCTCACCACCAACGGACAGGGGGCTGGGCTACACCTTC,CASSPPTDRGLGYTF
TRBV4-3,TRBD1,TRBJ2-1,few,TGCGCCAGCAGCCAAGGGGGGACAGCCCCCTTCGAGCAGTTCTTC,CASSQGGTAPFEQFF
TRBV20-1,NA,TRBJ1-5,many,TGCATGGAGACCAATCAGCCCCAGCATTTT,CMETNQPQHF
TRBV29-1,NA,TRBJ1-6,NA,TGCAGCGTTGCTCTTGGGCTAGAATCACCCCTCCACTTT,CSVALGLESPLHF
TRBV25-1,NA,TRBJ2-7,NA,TGTGCCAGTTCCGGGACTTCCTCCTACGAGCAGTACTTC,CASSGTSSYEQYF
TRBV29-1,NA,TRBJ1-2,few,TGCAGCGTTGAGTCGGGACAAGCTAACTATGGCTACACCTTC,CSVESGQANYGYTF
TRBV14,NA,TRBJ2-5,NA,TGTGCCAGCAGCCAACAGGTCCAAGAGACCCAGTACTTC,CASSQQVQETQYF
TRBV6-2/TRBV6-3,TRBD2,TRBJ2-1,few,TGTGCCAGCAGGAAACTAGCGGAACTTTACAATGAGCAGTTCTTC,CASRKLAELYNEQFF
TRBV7-7,NA,TRBJ2-7,many,TGTGCCAGCAGCTCCGACCGGTCAGGGGAGCAGTACTTC,CASSSDRSGEQYF
TRBV7-6,NA,TRBJ2-3,NA,TGTGCCAGCAGCCAACGGGACTTTCGAGATACGCAGTATTTT,CASSQRDFRDTQYF
TRBV7-2,TRBD1,TRBJ1-2,many,TGTGCCAGCAGCTCCCCACTCGGGGGACAGAACTATGGCTACACCTTC,CASSSPLGGQNYGYTF
TRBV5-1,NA,TRBJ1-4,NA,TGCGCCAGCAGCACCCGGGACGTGAATGAAAAACTGTTTTTT,CASSTRDVNEKLFF
TRBV6-6,NA,TRBJ1-5,NA,TGTGCCAGCAGACCGGGTCGCTATAGCAATCAGCCCCAGCATTTT,CASRPGRYSNQPQHF
TRBV29-1,NA,TRBJ2-3,NA,TGCAGCGTTGATTGGGGGTACACAGATACGCAGTATTTT,CSVDWGYTDTQYF
TRBV5-1,TRBD2,TRBJ2-3,NA,TGCGCCAGCAGTCGCACCCCCGGGGGGGGGATGGATACGCAGTATTTT,CASSRTPGGGMDTQYF
TRBV5-1,NA,TRBJ1-1,NA,TGCGCCAGCAGCTTGGAATCGACGGGCACTGAAGCTTTCTTT,CASSLESTGTEAFF
TRBV5-1,NA,TRBJ2-7,many,TGCGCCAGCAGCTTGGTACCAGGGCCGAGCGAGCAGTACTTC,CASSLVPGPSEQYF
TRBV5-4,TRBD1,TRBJ2-2,NA,TGTGCCAGCAGCGTAACAGGGGTTCCCGGGGAGCTGTTTTTT,CASSVTGVPGELFF
TRBV6-2/TRBV6-3,NA,TRBJ2-3,NA,TGTGCCAGCAGACAGGTCGGCACAGATACGCAGTATTTT,CASRQVGTDTQYF
TRBV19,NA,TRBJ1-5,NA,TGTGCCAGTAGTATACGGCTGCCGAATCAGCCCCAGCATTTT,CASSIRLPNQPQHF
TRBV4-3,TRBD1,TRBJ1-1,NA,TGCGCCAGCAGCCAACCGGACAGGGGTGGGACTGAAGCTTTCTTT,CASSQPDRGGTEAFF
TRBV7-9,NA,TRBJ2-1,few,TGTGCCAGCAGCTTAGAGACAGCCGAGCAGTTCTTC,CASSLETAEQFF
TRBV5-1,NA,TRBJ2-7,NA,TGCGCCAGCAGTCCGGGACGTGCCTACGAGCAGTACTTC,CASSPGRAYEQYF
TRBV18,NA,TRBJ2-1,many,TGTGCCAGCTCACCAGCGGAGGGACTCTACAATGAGCAGTTCTTC,CASSPAEGLYNEQFF
TRBV6-2/TRBV6-3,NA,TRBJ2-5,NA,TGTGCCAGCAGAGGTATCCGGGACCAAGAGACCCAGTACTTC,CASRGIRDQETQYF
TRBV6-5,NA,TRBJ1-6,many,TGTGCCAGCAGACCCTCAGGGACACTTCCTAATTCACCCCTCCACTTT,CASRPSGTLPNSPLHF
TRBV3-1,NA,TRBJ1-6,many,TGTGCCAGCAGCCAAGGGTTAGGGGGTACGGTTAATTCACCCCTCCACTTT,CASSQGLGGTVNSPLHF
TRBV7-3,TRBD2,TRBJ2-1,NA,TGTGCCAGCAGCTCCAGTGGGGGGACTAGCAGTGCGGTTCGAAGTGAGCAGTTCTTC,CASSSSGGTSSAVRSEQFF